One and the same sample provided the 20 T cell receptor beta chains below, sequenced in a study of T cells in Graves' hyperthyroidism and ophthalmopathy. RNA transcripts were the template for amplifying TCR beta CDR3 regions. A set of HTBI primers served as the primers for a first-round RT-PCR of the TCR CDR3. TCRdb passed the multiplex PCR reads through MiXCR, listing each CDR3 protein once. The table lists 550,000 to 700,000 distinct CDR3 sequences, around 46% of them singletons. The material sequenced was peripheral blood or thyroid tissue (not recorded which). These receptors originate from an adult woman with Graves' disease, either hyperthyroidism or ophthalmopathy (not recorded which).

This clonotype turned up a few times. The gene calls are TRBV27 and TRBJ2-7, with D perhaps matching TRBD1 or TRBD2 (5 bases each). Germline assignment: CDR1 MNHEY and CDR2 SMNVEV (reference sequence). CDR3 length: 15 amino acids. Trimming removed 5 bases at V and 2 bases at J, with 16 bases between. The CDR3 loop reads CASSPQRLGAYEQYF. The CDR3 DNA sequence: TGTGCCAGCAGTCCACAGCGGCTGGGGGCCTACGAGCAGTACTTC.

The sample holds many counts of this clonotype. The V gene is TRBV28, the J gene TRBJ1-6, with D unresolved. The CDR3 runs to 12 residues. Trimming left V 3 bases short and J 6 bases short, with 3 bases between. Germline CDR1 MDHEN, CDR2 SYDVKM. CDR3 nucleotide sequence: TGTGCCAGCAGTTTGCTTAATTCACCCCTCCACTTT. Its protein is CASSLLNSPLHF.

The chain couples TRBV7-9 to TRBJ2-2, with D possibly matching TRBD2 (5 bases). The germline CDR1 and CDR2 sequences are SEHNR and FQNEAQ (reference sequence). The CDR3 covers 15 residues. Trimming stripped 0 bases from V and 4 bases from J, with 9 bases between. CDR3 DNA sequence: TGTGCCAGCAGCTTAGCGGTAACTAGCACCGGGGAGCTGTTTTTT. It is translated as CASSLAVTSTGELFF.

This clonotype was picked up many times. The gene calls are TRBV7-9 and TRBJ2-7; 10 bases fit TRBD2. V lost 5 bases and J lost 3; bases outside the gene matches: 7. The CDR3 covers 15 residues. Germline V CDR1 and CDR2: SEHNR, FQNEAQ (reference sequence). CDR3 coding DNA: TGTGCCAGCAGCCGAGAAACTAGCGGGATCTACGAGCAGTACTTC. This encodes CASSRETSGIYEQYF.

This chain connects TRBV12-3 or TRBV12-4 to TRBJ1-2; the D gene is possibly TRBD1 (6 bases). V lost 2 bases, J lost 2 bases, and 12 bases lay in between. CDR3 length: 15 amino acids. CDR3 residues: CASSLPGTKNYGYTF. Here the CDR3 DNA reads TGTGCCAGCAGTTTACCAGGGACAAAGAACTATGGCTACACCTTC.

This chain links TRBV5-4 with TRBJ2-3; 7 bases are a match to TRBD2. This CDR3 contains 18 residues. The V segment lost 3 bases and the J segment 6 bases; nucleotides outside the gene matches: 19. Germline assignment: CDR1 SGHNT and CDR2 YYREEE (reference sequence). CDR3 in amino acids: CASSWNPGTGGSWDTQYF. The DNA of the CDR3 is TGTGCCAGCAGCTGGAACCCCGGGACTGGCGGGAGTTGGGATACGCAGTATTTT.

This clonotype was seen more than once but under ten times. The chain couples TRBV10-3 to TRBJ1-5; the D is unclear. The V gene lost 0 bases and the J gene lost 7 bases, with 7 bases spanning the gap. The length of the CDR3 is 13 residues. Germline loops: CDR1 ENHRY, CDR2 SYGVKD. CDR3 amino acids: CAISESDRQPQHF. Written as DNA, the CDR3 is TGTGCCATCAGTGAGTCCGACCGACAGCCCCAGCATTTT.

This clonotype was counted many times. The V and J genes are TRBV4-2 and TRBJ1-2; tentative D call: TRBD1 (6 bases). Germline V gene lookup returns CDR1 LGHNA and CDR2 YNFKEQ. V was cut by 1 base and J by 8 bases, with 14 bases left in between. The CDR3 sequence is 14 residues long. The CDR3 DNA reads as TGTGCCAGCAGCCAAGTCCCCACAGGGTACGGCTACACCTTC. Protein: CASSQVPTGYGYTF.

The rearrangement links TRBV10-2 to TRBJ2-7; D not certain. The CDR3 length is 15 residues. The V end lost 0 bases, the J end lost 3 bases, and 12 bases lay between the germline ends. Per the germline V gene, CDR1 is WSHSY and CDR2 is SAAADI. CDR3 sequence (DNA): TGCGCCAGCAGTGAGTCCTCTGGAACCGTCTACGAGCAGTACTTC. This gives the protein CASSESSGTVYEQYF.

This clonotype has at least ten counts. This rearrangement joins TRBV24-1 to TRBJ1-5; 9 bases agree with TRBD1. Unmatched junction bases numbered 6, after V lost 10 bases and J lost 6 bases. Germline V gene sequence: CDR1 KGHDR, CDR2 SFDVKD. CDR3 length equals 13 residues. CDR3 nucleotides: TGTGCCACGCAGGACAGGGGATCTCAGCCCCAGCATTTT. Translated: CATQDRGSQPQHF.

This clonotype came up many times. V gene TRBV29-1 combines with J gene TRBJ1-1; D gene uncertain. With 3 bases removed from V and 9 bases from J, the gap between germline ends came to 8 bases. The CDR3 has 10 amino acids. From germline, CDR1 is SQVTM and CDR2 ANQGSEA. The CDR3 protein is CSVESVKAFF. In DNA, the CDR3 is TGCAGCGTTGAGTCAGTAAAAGCTTTCTTT.

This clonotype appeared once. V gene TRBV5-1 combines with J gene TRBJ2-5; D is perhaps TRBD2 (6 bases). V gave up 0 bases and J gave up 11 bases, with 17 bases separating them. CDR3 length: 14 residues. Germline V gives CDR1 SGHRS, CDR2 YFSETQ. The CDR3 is CASSLGTGGDTQYF. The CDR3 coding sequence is TGCGCCAGCAGCTTGGGGACGGGCGGGGATACGCAGTACTTC.

The CDR3 region has the DNA TGCGCCAGCAGCCTACAGGGGGCGGTGATCTACGAGCAGTACTTC. Residues: CASSLQGAVIYEQYF. The chain carries TRBV5-1 and TRBJ2-7, with 9 nucleotides matching TRBD1. CDR1 is SGHRS and CDR2 is YFSETQ in the germline V gene. V was clipped by 4 bases and J by 3 bases; unmatched bases: 8. This CDR3 has 15 amino acids.

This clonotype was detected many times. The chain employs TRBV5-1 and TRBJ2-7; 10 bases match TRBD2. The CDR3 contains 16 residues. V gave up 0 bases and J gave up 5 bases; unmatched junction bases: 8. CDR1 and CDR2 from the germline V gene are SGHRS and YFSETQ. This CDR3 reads CASSLGQLAGFDEQYF. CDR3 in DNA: TGCGCCAGCAGCTTGGGCCAACTAGCGGGATTTGACGAGCAGTACTTC.

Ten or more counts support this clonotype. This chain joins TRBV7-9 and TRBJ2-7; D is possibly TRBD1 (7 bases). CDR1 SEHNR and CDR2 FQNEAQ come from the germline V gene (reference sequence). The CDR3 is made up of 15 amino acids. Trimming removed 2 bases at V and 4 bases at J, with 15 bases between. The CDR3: CASSLYGRGDYEQYF. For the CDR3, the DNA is TGTGCCAGCAGCTTATATGGCAGGGGGGATTACGAGCAGTACTTC.

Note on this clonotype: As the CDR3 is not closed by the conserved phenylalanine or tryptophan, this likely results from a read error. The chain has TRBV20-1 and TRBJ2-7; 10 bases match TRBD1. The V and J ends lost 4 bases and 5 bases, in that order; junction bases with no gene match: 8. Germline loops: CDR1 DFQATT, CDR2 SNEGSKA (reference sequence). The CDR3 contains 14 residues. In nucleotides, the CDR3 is TGCAGTGCTAAAGACAGGGGGCGCAGGGACGAGCAGTACTCC. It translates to CSAKDRGRRDEQYS.

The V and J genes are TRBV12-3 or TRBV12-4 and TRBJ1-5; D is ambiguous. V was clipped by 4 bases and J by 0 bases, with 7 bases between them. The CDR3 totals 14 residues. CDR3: CASSSRHSNQPQHF. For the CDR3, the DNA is TGTGCCAGCAGTTCGAGGCATAGCAATCAGCCCCAGCATTTT.

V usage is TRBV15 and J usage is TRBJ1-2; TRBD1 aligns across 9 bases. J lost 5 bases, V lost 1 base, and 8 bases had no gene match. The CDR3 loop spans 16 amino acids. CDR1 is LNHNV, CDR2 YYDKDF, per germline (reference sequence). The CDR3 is CATSRGGTGTSYGYTF. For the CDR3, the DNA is TGTGCCACCAGCAGAGGAGGGACAGGGACCAGTTATGGCTACACCTTC.

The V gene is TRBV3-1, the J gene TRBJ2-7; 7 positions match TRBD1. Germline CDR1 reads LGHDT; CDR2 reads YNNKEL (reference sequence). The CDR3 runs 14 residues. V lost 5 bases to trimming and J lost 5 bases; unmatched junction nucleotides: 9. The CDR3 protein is CASSAGTEVDEQYF. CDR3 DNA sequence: TGTGCCAGCAGCGCCGGGACAGAGGTCGACGAGCAGTACTTC.

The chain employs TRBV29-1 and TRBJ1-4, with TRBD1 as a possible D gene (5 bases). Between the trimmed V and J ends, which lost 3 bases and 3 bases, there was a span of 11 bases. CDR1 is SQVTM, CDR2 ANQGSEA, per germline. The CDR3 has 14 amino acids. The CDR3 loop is CSVEVGDPNEKLFF. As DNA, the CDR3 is TGCAGCGTTGAGGTTGGGGACCCTAATGAAAAACTGTTTTTT.